This T cell receptor (beta chain) was captured in a study of cytomegalovirus exposure and HLA in healthy donors. Overall study results and limits: Later work showed greater clonal expansion in HLA-associated TCR beta chains than in equally common others. In a later analysis, several top co-occurrence clusters appeared linked to parvovirus B19, influenza, CMV and Epstein-Barr virus. Among TCR sequences, most were rare, though some public TCRs appeared in many donors. The availability of immune exposure information extended only to CMV serostatus.

For this clone: No antigen is known for it.

Researchers ran the PCR with 60 Vbeta and 13 Jbeta primers. Assay: immunoSEQ multiplex PCR; the TCRdb copy retains only in-frame clones and omits some. The data show around 130,000 clones, with less than 75% seen just once and less than 2.5% held by the top ten. The CDR3 consists of 17 residues. V dropped 0 bases and J dropped 3; count of bases not matched to a gene: 5. Germline CDR1 reads LGHNA; CDR2 reads YSLEER. This sequence joins TRBV4-3 and TRBJ2-6; 7 bases align to TRBD2. The TCR comes from a woman in her 40s in good health and CMV-seropositive. Sequenced input: PBMCs. The CDR3 DNA is TGCGCCAGCAGCCAAGAGGGGGGGGGAAATGGGGCCAACGTCCTGACTTTC. The encoded protein is CASSQEGGGNGANVLTF.